One sample yielded the 30 T cell receptor beta chains listed below, sequenced in a study of neurological immune-mediated disorders. MiXCR, run by TCRdb on the 5' RACE reads, gives a single entry per CDR3 protein. The sample has tens of thousands of distinct CDR3 sequences, about 5% seen once. The sample was CD4+ T cells from blood. The receptors originated from a woman aged 18-30 years with multiple sclerosis.

This clonotype has a count of ten or more. The chain is built from TRBV9 and TRBJ2-1, with 7 bases matching TRBD2. Germline trimming cut 4 bases from V and 0 bases from J; bases unmatched to any gene: 4. The CDR3 length is 15 residues. Per the germline V gene, CDR1 is SGDLS and CDR2 is YYNGEE. As DNA, the CDR3 is TGTGCCAGCAGCATTAGCGGGTACTCCTACAATGAGCAGTTCTTC. Its protein product is CASSISGYSYNEQFF.

This clonotype was observed many times. This sequence joins TRBV20-1 and TRBJ1-2; TRBD1 aligns across 7 bases. With 3 bases clipped from V and 2 bases from J, the junction kept 15 bases outside the gene matches. Germline V gene lookup returns CDR1 DFQATT and CDR2 SNEGSKA (reference sequence). CDR3 length: 17 amino acids. The CDR3: CSASDFGRGQRNYGYTF. In DNA form, the CDR3 reads TGCAGTGCTAGTGATTTTGGTCGGGGACAGAGAAACTATGGCTACACCTTC.

This clonotype was recorded a few times. The J gene is TRBJ1-1, the V gene TRBV7-9, with D uncertain. Germline V CDR1 and CDR2: SEHNR, FQNEAQ (reference sequence). The CDR3 spans 16 residues. V lost 3 bases and J lost 3, with 17 bases in between. CDR3 amino acids: CASSFRMASGHTEAFF. Here the CDR3 DNA reads TGTGCCAGCAGCTTTAGAATGGCAAGCGGGCACACTGAAGCTTTCTTT. The full variable domain, its missing parts supplied by reference TRBV7-9 and TRBJ1-1, is DTGVSQNPRHKITKRGQNVTFRCDPISEHNRLYWYRQTLGQGPEFLTYFQNEAQLEKSRLLSDRFSAERPKGSFSTLEIQRTEQGDSAMYLCASSFRMASGHTEAFFGQGTRLTVV.

The table lists this clonotype with many counts. Germline and junction disagree at one end, which may indicate a read error. J is TRBJ2-1 and V is TRBV5-1; 11 bases fit TRBD1. The germline gives CDR1 SGHRS, CDR2 YFSETQ. The CDR3 length is 17 residues. This CDR3 reads CANSSGQGVLNYNEQFF. As DNA, the CDR3 is TGCGCCAACAGCTCGGGACAGGGGGTACTGAACTACAATGAGCAGTTCTTC. The variable domain in full, completed from reference TRBV5-1 and TRBJ2-1, reads KAGVTQTPRYLIKTRGQQVTLSCSPISGHRSVSWYQQTPGQGLQFLFEYFSETQRNKGNFPGRFSGRQFSNSRSEMNVSTLELGDSALYLCANSSGQGVLNYNEQFFGPGTRLTVL.

The chain links TRBV27 to TRBJ2-2; 7 positions match TRBD1. J was trimmed by 0 bases and V by 3 bases; bases with no gene match: 7. The CDR3 runs 17 residues. CDR1 is MNHEY and CDR2 is SMNVEV in the germline V gene (reference sequence). The CDR3 DNA is TGTGCCAGCAGTTTTACTTTTCAGGGGGCGAACACCGGGGAGCTGTTTTTT. Residues: CASSFTFQGANTGELFF.

In its sample, this clonotype was seen a few times. V usage is TRBV29-1 and J usage is TRBJ2-3, with D perhaps given as TRBD1 or TRBD2 (5 bases each). The CDR3 runs 17 residues. Deletions cut 6 bases from V and 0 bases from J, with 22 bases between. The germline V gene has CDR1 SQVTM and CDR2 ANQGSEA. The CDR3 coding sequence is TGCAGCGTGACGGGGCCGGACCCGTGGACTAGCACAGATACGCAGTATTTT. This sequence encodes CSVTGPDPWTSTDTQYF.

This clonotype was detected ten times or more. This rearrangement joins TRBV4-2 to TRBJ2-3; 9 bases line up with TRBD2. Germline-derived CDR1 and CDR2 are LGHNA and YNFKEQ. J was trimmed by 5 bases and V by 2 bases; bases with no gene match: 11. The CDR3 has 17 residues. The CDR3 DNA is TGTGCCAGCAGCCAACAGGGCGGGGGGGCCAGAGTAGATACGCAGTATTTT. It yields the protein CASSQQGGGARVDTQYF.

Many counts were recorded for this clonotype. V gene TRBV20-1 combines with J gene TRBJ2-6, with D perhaps matching TRBD1 (5 bases). This CDR3 spans 17 amino acids. V was cut by 3 bases and J by 0 bases, with 15 bases left in between. Germline loops: CDR1 DFQATT, CDR2 SNEGSKA (reference sequence). CDR3 region: CSASFTGPFSGANVLTF. The CDR3, as DNA: TGCAGTGCTAGTTTCACAGGACCCTTCTCTGGGGCCAACGTCCTGACTTTC.

This clonotype was seen at least ten times. The chain employs TRBV20-1 and TRBJ1-5, with D uncertain. The CDR3 length is 14 residues. Germline CDR1 and CDR2: DFQATT and SNEGSKA (reference sequence). The germline V and J ends were trimmed by 2 bases and 11 bases, with 19 bases remaining between them. The CDR3 is CSARRRESPGSQHF. CDR3 in DNA: TGCAGTGCTAGACGGCGGGAATCACCGGGGTCCCAGCATTTT.

This clonotype was observed many times. A much bigger clone sits one base away, suggesting this may be a read error. The chain links TRBV5-5 to TRBJ2-7, with 9 bases lining up with TRBD2. Germline CDR1 reads SGHKS; CDR2 reads YYEKEE (reference sequence). CDR3 length equals 15 residues. CDR3 in DNA: TGTGTCAGCAGCCGTAGCGGGGGCCTCTCCTACGAGCAGTACTTC. As protein: CVSSRSGGLSYEQYF.

This clonotype appeared many times. V and J are TRBV5-1 and TRBJ2-7, with TRBD2 matching 8 bases. CDR1 and CDR2 from the germline V gene are SGHRS and YFSETQ. This CDR3 is built from 15 residues. Trimming took 0 bases from V and 2 from J; bases not matched to a gene: 4. CDR3 sequence: CASSLVAGPPYEQYF. The CDR3 nucleotides read TGCGCCAGCAGCTTGGTAGCGGGGCCACCCTACGAGCAGTACTTC.

In this sample, this clonotype turned up many times. This chain joins TRBV6-2 or TRBV6-3 and TRBJ2-3; no clear D. Germline CDR1 and CDR2: MNHEY and SVGEGT. This CDR3 is built from 14 residues. Trimming left V 6 bases short and J 4 bases short, with 14 bases between. The CDR3 DNA is TGTGCCAGCAGCCCCGTTAGTGGAGCAGATACGCAGTATTTT. Its translation is CASSPVSGADTQYF.

Comments on this clonotype: A much larger clonotype is one base distant, so this may be a read error. V gene TRBV2 combines with J gene TRBJ2-7, with 7 bases that match TRBD1. Germline trimming cut 5 bases from V and 4 bases from J; bases unmatched to any gene: 2. Germline V lookup: CDR1 SNHLY, CDR2 FYNNEI. CDR3 length equals 12 residues. The CDR3 sequence is CASSRTGYEQYF. CDR3 bases: TGTGCCAGCAGTAGGACAGGATACGAGCAGTACTTC.

This clonotype has just a few counts. The V call is TRBV5-1, the J call TRBJ2-7; D not resolved. The V end lost 0 bases, the J end lost 2 bases, and 6 bases lay between the germline ends. The germline V gene encodes CDR1 SGHRS and CDR2 YFSETQ. CDR3 length: 13 amino acids. The CDR3 spells CASSLEPTYEQYV. CDR3 DNA sequence: TGCGCCAGCAGCTTGGAACCCACCTACGAGCAGTACGTC.

This clonotype was counted at least ten times. The genes are TRBV20-1 and TRBJ2-2; D gene ambiguous. CDR1 is DFQATT, CDR2 SNEGSKA, per germline (reference sequence). The CDR3 spans 11 residues. V lost 7 bases to trimming and J lost 9 bases, with 12 bases between them. CDR3: CSVPHPRELFF. The CDR3 DNA is TGCAGTGTTCCACACCCCCGGGAGCTGTTTTTT.

This clonotype was picked up many times. The J gene is TRBJ2-7, the V gene TRBV7-8; D uncertain. Trimming took off 5 bases at V and 6 bases at J, with 8 bases between the two ends. Germline V gives CDR1 SGHVS, CDR2 FQNEAQ. CDR3 length: 11 residues. The CDR3 region is CASSLRSEQYF. CDR3 coding DNA: TGTGCCAGCAGCCTAAGGTCCGAGCAGTACTTC.

This clonotype was recorded at least ten times. The rearrangement links TRBV29-1 to TRBJ2-7, with D unresolved. Trimming shortened V by 6 bases and J by 1 base, and 7 bases separated the two germline ends. The germline V gene has CDR1 SQVTM and CDR2 ANQGSEA. The CDR3 consists of 11 residues. The CDR3 here is CSVRISYEQYF. DNA for the CDR3: TGCAGCGTCCGAATATCCTACGAGCAGTACTTC.

Ten or more counts support this clonotype. One end of the junction varies from germline; a read error may be responsible. This chain uses TRBV5-1 with TRBJ2-1; tentative D call: TRBD2 (6 bases). From germline, CDR1 is SGHRS and CDR2 YFSETQ. The CDR3 has 13 amino acids. CDR3 in DNA: TGCGCCAGCAGCTTGGCCGCGGGCGGGGCCTTAATCTTC. The encoded protein is CASSLAAGGALIF.

This clonotype was counted many times. This chain links TRBV20-1 with TRBJ2-4; D gene ambiguous. Germline CDR1 and CDR2: DFQATT and SNEGSKA (reference sequence). This CDR3 comprises 12 residues. Trimming removed 0 bases from V and 8 bases from J, with 8 bases in between. The CDR3 is CSARDPEHIQYF. The DNA for the CDR3 is TGCAGTGCTAGAGACCCGGAACACATTCAGTACTTC.

This clonotype was picked up many times. In DNA form, the CDR3 reads TGTGCCAGCAGCCTGGACGCCTCCGGGACAGCCCAGCATTTT. It codes for CASSLDASGTAQHF. This chain uses TRBV13 with TRBJ1-5, with 7 bases fitting TRBD1. Trimming cost V 5 bases and J 11 bases; bases outside gene matches: 12. Per the germline V gene, CDR1 is PRHDT and CDR2 is FYEKMQ (reference sequence). The CDR3 loop spans 14 amino acids.

In its sample, this clonotype was seen many times. The chain employs TRBV9 and TRBJ2-3, with TRBD1 as a possible D gene (5 bases). CDR1 and CDR2 (germline): SGDLS, YYNGEE. The V and J ends lost 0 bases and 10 bases respectively, with 24 bases between them. CDR3 length: 17 amino acids. The CDR3 nucleotides are TGTGCCAGCAGCGTAGCTCCGGCAGGGTTGGTCGCATACTCGCAGTATTTT. This encodes CASSVAPAGLVAYSQYF.

This clonotype was seen many times. The rearrangement joins TRBV7-2 to TRBJ2-7; 7 bases agree with TRBD1. With 5 bases clipped from V and 3 bases from J, the junction kept 10 bases outside the gene matches. Germline CDR1 and CDR2: SGHTA and FQGNSA. The CDR3 length is 15 residues. CDR3 coding DNA: TGTGCCAGCAGCCCGACGGGGACAGAAGGCTACGAGCAGTACTTC. Protein: CASSPTGTEGYEQYF.

The genes are TRBV7-2 and TRBJ1-4; D gene ambiguous. CDR1 SGHTA and CDR2 FQGNSA come from the germline V gene. The V gene lost 6 bases and the J gene lost 8 bases, with 13 bases spanning the gap. The CDR3 is 13 residues long. The CDR3: CASSDPWAEKLFF. The DNA for the CDR3 is TGTGCCAGCAGTGATCCCTGGGCAGAAAAACTGTTTTTT.

This clonotype came up many times. The chain uses TRBV10-3 and TRBJ1-4; possible D gene TRBD1, 5 bases. The CDR3 is made up of 14 amino acids. The ends were cut back, 5 bases at V and 3 bases at J, with 10 bases in the middle. Germline CDR1 ENHRY, CDR2 SYGVKD. CDR3 loop: CAISRDGANEKLFF. For the CDR3, the DNA is TGTGCCATCAGTCGGGACGGAGCTAATGAAAAACTGTTTTTT.

In its sample, this clonotype was seen a few times. The chain recombines TRBV28 with TRBJ2-2; weak D call: TRBD1 (5 bases). CDR1 and CDR2 (germline): MDHEN, SYDVKM. V was pared by 3 bases and J by 0 bases, with 14 bases between. The CDR3 totals 17 residues. The CDR3 DNA sequence: TGTGCCAGCAGTTTGAGTTTTGACAGACCGAACACCGGGGAGCTGTTTTTT. Translating it yields CASSLSFDRPNTGELFF.

This clonotype was recorded at least ten times. V gene TRBV12-3 or TRBV12-4 combines with J gene TRBJ2-5, with D possibly TRBD1 on 5 matching bases. The V and J ends lost 4 bases and 1 base respectively, with 10 bases between them. CDR3 length equals 14 residues. The CDR3 region is CASSWGDPQETQYF. CDR3 sequence (DNA): TGTGCCAGCAGTTGGGGCGACCCCCAAGAGACCCAGTACTTC.

This clonotype was observed at least ten times. V usage is TRBV5-1 and J usage is TRBJ2-2; D gene unclear. There are 14 residues in the CDR3. Looked up from germline, CDR1 is SGHRS and CDR2 is YFSETQ. V lost 3 bases, J lost 1 base, and 7 bases lay in between. Here the CDR3 DNA reads TGCGCCAGCAGCTACCGACAGAACACCGGGGAGCTGTTTTTT. It yields the protein CASSYRQNTGELFF. The variable domain in full, with the rest retrieved from reference TRBV5-1 and TRBJ2-2, is KAGVTQTPRYLIKTRGQQVTLSCSPISGHRSVSWYQQTPGQGLQFLFEYFSETQRNKGNFPGRFSGRQFSNSRSEMNVSTLELGDSALYLCASSYRQNTGELFFGEGSRLTVL.

In this sample, this clonotype turned up many times. The chain couples TRBV4-2 to TRBJ2-3; D not resolved. From germline, CDR1 is LGHNA and CDR2 YNFKEQ. V was cut by 4 bases and J by 5 bases, with 7 bases left in between. The CDR3 loop spans 12 amino acids. The DNA for the CDR3 is TGTGCCAGCAGCCGCATTGAAGATACGCAGTATTTT. It specifies CASSRIEDTQYF.

In DNA, the CDR3 is TGTGCCAGCAGCTTATCCGGGATTGAAAACTATGGCTACACCTTC. This gives the protein CASSLSGIENYGYTF. The rearrangement joins TRBV7-9 to TRBJ1-2; D call uncertain. This CDR3 has 15 amino acids. The germline CDR1 and CDR2 sequences are SEHNR and FQNEAQ (reference sequence). With 2 bases removed from V and 2 bases from J, the gap between germline ends came to 12 bases.

This chain connects TRBV15 to TRBJ1-2, with TRBD1 matching 10 bases. Germline V lookup: CDR1 LNHNV, CDR2 YYDKDF (reference sequence). The J segment lost 8 bases and the V segment lost 3 bases, leaving 12 bases of the junction unmatched. The CDR3 runs 16 residues. The DNA for the CDR3 is TGTGCCACCAGCAGGCGATTAAGGACAGGGGGAGAAGGCTACACCTTC. Residues: CATSRRLRTGGEGYTF.